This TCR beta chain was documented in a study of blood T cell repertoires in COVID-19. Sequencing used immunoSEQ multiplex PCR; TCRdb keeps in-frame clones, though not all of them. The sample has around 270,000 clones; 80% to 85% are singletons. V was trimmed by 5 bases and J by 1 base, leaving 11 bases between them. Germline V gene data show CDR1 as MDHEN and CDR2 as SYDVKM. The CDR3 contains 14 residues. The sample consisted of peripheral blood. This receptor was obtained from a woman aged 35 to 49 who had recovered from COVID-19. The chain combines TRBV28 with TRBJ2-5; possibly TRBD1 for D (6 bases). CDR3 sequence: CASSADSTQETQYF. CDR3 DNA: TGTGCCAGCAGTGCGGACAGCACCCAAGAGACCCAGTACTTC. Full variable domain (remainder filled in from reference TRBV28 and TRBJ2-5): DVKVTQSSRYLVKRTGEKVFLECVQDMDHENMFWYRQDPGLGLRLIYFSYDVKMKEKGDIPEGYSVSREKKERFSLILESASTNQTSMYLCASSADSTQETQYFGPGTRLLVL.